A single sample gave rise to the 32 T cell receptor beta chains below, sequenced in a study of blood T cell repertoires in COVID-19. Data came from immunoSEQ multiplex PCR; TCRdb stores just in-frame clones and leaves some out. This sample carries about 670,000 clones, over 80% of them seen once, and the ten largest clones take 0.2% to 0.3%. Sequencing used peripheral blood. The source is a woman under 30 with acute or convalescent COVID-19.

The chain links TRBV19 to TRBJ1-2, with 7 positions matching TRBD1. Per the germline V gene, CDR1 is LNHDA and CDR2 is SQIVND (reference sequence). J gave up 3 bases and V 3 bases, and 7 bases lay outside the gene matches. The CDR3 loop spans 15 amino acids. The CDR3 here is CASSIKATGDYGYTF. CDR3 DNA sequence: TGTGCCAGTAGTATCAAAGCCACAGGGGACTATGGCTACACCTTC. Full variable domain (outside the CDR3, taken from reference TRBV19 and TRBJ1-2): DGGITQSPKYLFRKEGQNVTLSCEQNLNHDAMYWYRQDPGQGLRLIYYSQIVNDFQKGDIAEGYSVSREKKESFPLTVTSAQKNPTAFYLCASSIKATGDYGYTFGSGTRLTVV.

This clone was counted a single time. The chain links TRBV15 to TRBJ2-3; 8 bases agree with TRBD1. The CDR3 is 18 residues long. The germline V gene has CDR1 LNHNV and CDR2 YYDKDF (reference sequence). V shed 0 bases, J shed 0 bases, and the junction held 8 bases outside the gene matches. The CDR3 sequence: CATSRDSPQGASTDTQYF. The CDR3 region has the DNA TGTGCCACCAGCAGAGATTCCCCCCAGGGGGCAAGCACAGATACGCAGTATTTT.

J is TRBJ2-5 and V is TRBV2, with TRBD2 matching over 8 bases. Trimming at V came to 4 bases and at J to 4 bases, leaving 8 bases not matched to a gene. CDR3 length: 15 residues. Germline CDR1 is SNHLY and CDR2 is FYNNEI. Here the CDR3 DNA reads TGTGCCAGCAGTGGGTCGGGGGGGACGGTAGAGACCCAGTACTTC. It encodes CASSGSGGTVETQYF.

The chain couples TRBV19 to TRBJ1-3; 8 nucleotides match TRBD1. The length of the CDR3 is 14 residues. V was pared by 3 bases and J by 2 bases, with 0 bases of the junction left unmatched. Germline CDR1 LNHDA, CDR2 SQIVND (reference sequence). The CDR3, as DNA: TGTGCCAGTAGTATCAGGGGGCCTGGAAACACCATATATTTT. It specifies CASSIRGPGNTIYF. The variable domain in full, completed from reference TRBV19 and TRBJ1-3, reads DGGITQSPKYLFRKEGQNVTLSCEQNLNHDAMYWYRQDPGQGLRLIYYSQIVNDFQKGDIAEGYSVSREKKESFPLTVTSAQKNPTAFYLCASSIRGPGNTIYFGEGSWLTVV.

The genes are TRBV29-1 and TRBJ2-3, with a weak D call TRBD1 (5 bases). V shed 5 bases and J shed 3 bases, with 12 bases lying between them. The CDR3 covers 13 residues. Germline V gene sequence: CDR1 SQVTM, CDR2 ANQGSEA. DNA for the CDR3: TGCAGCGTTAAAGGCAGGGCGACAGATACGCAGTATTTT. Its translation is CSVKGRATDTQYF.

The V gene is TRBV11-1, the J gene TRBJ1-2, with TRBD1 as a possible D gene (6 bases). This CDR3 is built from 16 residues. Germline-derived CDR1 and CDR2 are SGHAT and FQDESV (reference sequence). The V end was cut by 5 bases, the J end by 6 bases, with 22 bases between. The chain's CDR3 is CASSRTISTGSNGYTF. In DNA, the CDR3 is TGTGCCAGCAGCCGAACTATTTCCACAGGGTCAAATGGCTACACCTTC.

V is TRBV6-5 and J is TRBJ1-2; perhaps TRBD1 as D (6 bases). V lost 8 bases and J 4 bases, leaving 11 bases between the germline ends. Germline assignment: CDR1 MNHEY and CDR2 SVGAGI. The CDR3 consists of 12 residues. The DNA of the CDR3 is TGTGCCAGCCGGACAGAGAGCTATGGCTACACCTTC. It encodes CASRTESYGYTF.

The V gene is TRBV6-5, the J gene TRBJ1-1; no definite D call. Germline values: CDR1 MNHEY, CDR2 SVGAGI. V was cut by 10 bases and J by 0 bases, with 15 bases left in between. The CDR3 runs 14 residues. The CDR3 nucleotides read TGTGCCATAACCGTGGGGAGGGTGAACACTGAAGCTTTCTTT. Its protein product is CAITVGRVNTEAFF.

This chain connects TRBV18 to TRBJ1-4, with 7 nucleotides matching TRBD1. This CDR3 contains 13 residues. CDR1 is KGHSH and CDR2 is LQKENI in the germline V gene. The ends lost 9 bases at V and 4 bases at J; junction bases unmatched: 5. CDR3 amino acids: CASRTGLNEKLFF. CDR3 coding DNA: TGTGCCAGTAGGACAGGACTTAATGAAAAACTGTTTTTT.

The chain is built from TRBV18 and TRBJ1-5, with D possibly being TRBD1 (5 bases). The CDR3 runs 14 residues. Trimming stripped 3 bases from V and 1 base from J, with 7 bases between. Germline CDR1 is KGHSH and CDR2 is LQKENI. CDR3 protein: CASSPGGSNQPQHF. DNA for the CDR3: TGTGCCAGCTCACCCGGGGGAAGCAATCAGCCCCAGCATTTT.

V and J are TRBV23-1 and TRBJ2-7, with 7 bases identical to TRBD1. TRBV23-1 is an ORF, and what it does is uncertain. The CDR3 has 18 amino acids. V gave up 2 bases and J gave up 3 bases; unmatched junction bases: 16. The DNA for the CDR3 is TGCGCCAGCAGTCAAGTAAAGGCAGGGGGTTCACCGGACTACGAGCAGTACTTC. Translation: CASSQVKAGGSPDYEQYF.

About this clone itself: Sequence at one end of the junction differs from germline and may be a read error. This CDR3 reads CASSLLGRLHF. The CDR3 bases are TGTGCCAGCAGTTTATTAGGCAGGCTCCACTTC. J is TRBJ1-2 and V is TRBV27; D remains ambiguous. The CDR3 has 11 amino acids. Looked up from germline, CDR1 is MNHEY and CDR2 is SMNVEV (reference sequence).

The gene calls are TRBV4-1 and TRBJ2-7; 10 nucleotides agree with TRBD2. Germline-derived CDR1 and CDR2 are MGHRA and YSYEKL. This CDR3 contains 15 residues. V lost 3 bases, J lost 3 bases, and 5 bases stayed unmatched. As DNA, the CDR3 is TGCGCCAGCAGCCAGAGCGGGGGGGCTGTCTACGAGCAGTACTTC. It yields the protein CASSQSGGAVYEQYF.

The chain recombines TRBV5-4 with TRBJ1-1; tentative D call: TRBD1 (6 bases). The germline V and J ends were trimmed by 6 bases and 1 base, with 16 bases remaining between them. The CDR3 extends over 15 amino acids. CDR1 is SGHNT, CDR2 YYREEE, per germline (reference sequence). The CDR3 DNA reads as TGTGCCAGCACCCGTGGGGGGGCGAGGAACACTGAAGCTTTCTTT. This encodes CASTRGGARNTEAFF.

The genes are TRBV2 and TRBJ1-1, with D perhaps TRBD1 (6 bases). CDR3 length: 15 residues. V dropped 6 bases and J dropped 4 bases, with 18 bases sitting between them. In germline, CDR1 is SNHLY, CDR2 FYNNEI. In DNA form, the CDR3 reads TGTGCCAGCAGGGAAATGGGAGGGGGTTTCACTGAAGCTTTCTTT. Protein: CASREMGGGFTEAFF.

This rearrangement joins TRBV10-3 to TRBJ1-1; tentative D call: TRBD1 (6 bases). There are 17 residues in the CDR3. Trimming took off 2 bases at V and 0 bases at J, with 16 bases between the two ends. The germline V gene encodes CDR1 ENHRY and CDR2 SYGVKD. CDR3: CAISETKTAGVNTEAFF. CDR3 DNA sequence: TGTGCCATCAGTGAGACTAAAACGGCAGGGGTGAACACTGAAGCTTTCTTT.

The table lists this clone with a few counts. The rearrangement joins TRBV2 to TRBJ1-4, with a weak D call TRBD1 (6 bases). Germline V lookup: CDR1 SNHLY, CDR2 FYNNEI. V lost 5 bases and J lost 3, with 13 bases in between. CDR3 length: 15 amino acids. The CDR3 loop reads CASSKGGTANEKLFF. CDR3 in DNA: TGTGCCAGCAGTAAGGGGGGGACGGCTAATGAAAAACTGTTTTTT.

The rearrangement uses TRBV2 and TRBJ1-2, with D possibly TRBD1 on 5 matching bases. CDR3 length: 13 residues. The V and J ends lost 3 bases and 4 bases respectively, with 9 bases between them. Germline V gene sequence: CDR1 SNHLY, CDR2 FYNNEI. The CDR3 DNA reads TGTGCCAGCAGTGAGCGGGGGACCTATGGCTACACCTTC. The encoded protein is CASSERGTYGYTF.

The chain couples TRBV7-6 to TRBJ2-7; 8 nucleotides align to TRBD1. The V and J ends lost 2 bases and 4 bases, in that order; junction bases with no gene match: 4. The CDR3 totals 14 residues. Germline V gene lookup returns CDR1 SGHVS and CDR2 FNYEAQ. The CDR3 here is CASSLQGAGYEQYF. Here the CDR3 DNA reads TGTGCCAGCAGCTTACAGGGGGCGGGTTACGAGCAGTACTTC.

The CDR3 DNA is TGTGCCTGGAACAGGGGACCCTACGAGCAGTACTTC. Translation: CAWNRGPYEQYF. The genes are TRBV30 and TRBJ2-7; 7 bases agree with TRBD1. J gave up 2 bases and V 4 bases, and 2 bases lay outside the gene matches. The CDR3 runs 12 residues. From germline, CDR1 is GTSNPN and CDR2 SVGIG (reference sequence).

The CDR3 here is CASSPREDNQPQHF. CDR3 sequence (DNA): TGTGCCAGCAGCCCGAGAGAGGACAATCAGCCCCAGCATTTT. The V gene is TRBV6-5, the J gene TRBJ1-5; no definite D call. Germline-derived CDR1 and CDR2 are MNHEY and SVGAGI. The CDR3 contains 14 residues. Trimming pared 6 bases from V and 3 bases from J, leaving 12 bases between.

The chain carries TRBV6-4 and TRBJ2-7, with 11 bases aligning to TRBD1. After removal of 3 bases from V and 5 bases from J, the junction contained 9 bases not matched to a gene. CDR3 length: 16 amino acids. Germline V lookup: CDR1 MRHNA, CDR2 SNTAGT. The CDR3 region is CASSDRGTGGPDEQYF. In nucleotides, the CDR3 is TGTGCCAGCAGTGATAGGGGGACAGGGGGTCCAGACGAGCAGTACTTC.

The chain links TRBV5-1 to TRBJ1-1; weak D call: TRBD1 (6 bases). Trimming pared 2 bases from V and 0 bases from J, leaving 20 bases between. Germline-derived CDR1 and CDR2 are SGHRS and YFSETQ. CDR3 length: 18 residues. Here the CDR3 DNA reads TGCGCCAGCAGCTTAGGCTCCACCAGGGGCGGTATGAACACTGAAGCTTTCTTT. Its protein is CASSLGSTRGGMNTEAFF.

V usage is TRBV2 and J usage is TRBJ2-1; 11 nucleotides match TRBD2. Germline CDR1 is SNHLY and CDR2 is FYNNEI. V shed 4 bases, J shed 9 bases, and the junction held 5 bases outside the gene matches. The length of the CDR3 is 14 residues. The CDR3 DNA reads TGTGCCAGCAGTGTAGCGGGGGGGCAGTTTGAGCAGTTCTTC. This sequence encodes CASSVAGGQFEQFF.

The genes are TRBV12-3 or TRBV12-4 and TRBJ2-5; D gene uncertain. Trimming took off 2 bases at V and 9 bases at J, with 13 bases between the two ends. This CDR3 has 13 residues. The CDR3 DNA is TGTGCCAGCAGTTTAATTTCGCCGGAGCCCCAGTACTTC. This translates into CASSLISPEPQYF.

The V call is TRBV6-5, the J call TRBJ2-5; no clear D gene. The CDR3 has 10 amino acids. Trimming shortened V by 7 bases and J by 5 bases, and 5 bases separated the two germline ends. CDR1 is MNHEY, CDR2 SVGAGI, per germline. CDR3 DNA: TGTGCCAGCATCATGGAGACCCAGTACTTC. Translating gives CASIMETQYF.

This chain uses TRBV10-3 with TRBJ2-7, with TRBD2 matching over 14 bases. Per the germline V gene, CDR1 is ENHRY and CDR2 is SYGVKD. There are 18 residues in the CDR3. J was trimmed by 3 bases and V by 3 bases; bases with no gene match: 10. The CDR3 spells CAISEIGRLAGGNYEQYF. DNA for the CDR3: TGTGCCATCAGTGAAATTGGGAGACTAGCGGGGGGGAACTACGAGCAGTACTTC.

The sample holds a few counts of this clone. The genes are TRBV23-1 and TRBJ1-2, with 7 bases matching TRBD1. TRBV23-1 is an ORF for which the function is uncertain. Germline trimming cut 4 bases from V and 8 bases from J; bases unmatched to any gene: 10. This CDR3 contains 14 residues. CDR3 nucleotides: TGCGCCAGCAGTCCCACACTGGGACAGTACGGCTACACCTTC. This gives the protein CASSPTLGQYGYTF.

The table lists this clone with a count of one. The chain carries TRBV28 and TRBJ2-4; D is perhaps TRBD2 (6 bases). This CDR3 contains 13 residues. Deletions cut 6 bases from V and 1 base from J, with 7 bases between. The germline V gene encodes CDR1 MDHEN and CDR2 SYDVKM. In DNA form, the CDR3 reads TGTGCCAGCAGGAGCGGGGCCAAAAACATTCAGTACTTC. Its protein product is CASRSGAKNIQYF. Full variable domain (remainder filled in from reference TRBV28 and TRBJ2-4): DVKVTQSSRYLVKRTGEKVFLECVQDMDHENMFWYRQDPGLGLRLIYFSYDVKMKEKGDIPEGYSVSREKKERFSLILESASTNQTSMYLCASRSGAKNIQYFGAGTRLSVL.

The gene calls are TRBV6-5 and TRBJ2-5, with 7 bases lining up with TRBD2. This CDR3 has 14 residues. Per the germline V gene, CDR1 is MNHEY and CDR2 is SVGAGI. J lost 5 bases, V lost 7 bases, and 10 bases had no gene match. CDR3 DNA: TGTGCCAGCAAGCGGGGCAGAGTATCGGAGACCCAGTACTTC. It is translated as CASKRGRVSETQYF.

The chain uses TRBV9 and TRBJ1-2; possibly TRBD1 for D (6 bases). Trimming took 3 bases from V and 2 from J, leaving 11 bases between them. Per the germline V gene, CDR1 is SGDLS and CDR2 is YYNGEE. The CDR3 has 14 amino acids. The CDR3 DNA is TGTGCCAGCAGCGCTCAGGGGAGAAACTATGGCTACACCTTC. It translates to CASSAQGRNYGYTF.

The rearrangement joins TRBV19 to TRBJ2-3; maybe TRBD1 (5 bases). The V gene lost 3 bases and the J gene lost 5 bases, with 12 bases spanning the gap. The CDR3 has 14 residues. Germline CDR1 and CDR2: LNHDA and SQIVND (reference sequence). The CDR3 region has the DNA TGTGCCAGTAGTATTACTGACCAGGGAGATACGCAGTATTTT. Residues: CASSITDQGDTQYF. The whole variable domain, filled in from reference TRBV19 and TRBJ2-3, reads DGGITQSPKYLFRKEGQNVTLSCEQNLNHDAMYWYRQDPGQGLRLIYYSQIVNDFQKGDIAEGYSVSREKKESFPLTVTSAQKNPTAFYLCASSITDQGDTQYFGPGTRLTVL.